The present entry profiles one TCR beta chain with its context. What it recognizes is unknown. In germline, CDR1 is SGHRS, CDR2 YFSETQ. The CDR3 consists of 16 residues. The germline V and J ends were trimmed by 1 base and 0 bases, with 11 bases remaining between them. The sample is drawn from a study of shared clonotypes between healthy human individuals. General study points: The generation probabilities recorded for non-shared clonotypes fell below those of clonotypes shared by all four donors. As a rule, naive subsets had a larger estimated richness than memory subsets. Limitation of the genetic and exposure-history diversity represented came from the few donors.

Each subset's genomic DNA was shared equally among a number of immunoSEQ plates. The protocol was immunoSEQ multiplex PCR, while the TCRdb copy is restricted to in-frame clones and leaves out a portion. The sample consists of 2 million to 2.5 million clones, 93% of them appearing once. Material for sequencing was naive CD4+ T cells from PBMCs. The subset denotes: CD45RA+ positively selected. J is TRBJ2-1 and V is TRBV5-1; D gene uncertain. The source of this sequence is a man aged 18 to 29 in good health. Some clones in this sample may be carry-over from other donors' samples. CDR3 nucleotides: TGCGCCAGCAGCTTGTTCCCTTCGAGCTCCTACAATGAGCAGTTCTTC. It codes for CASSLFPSSSYNEQFF.